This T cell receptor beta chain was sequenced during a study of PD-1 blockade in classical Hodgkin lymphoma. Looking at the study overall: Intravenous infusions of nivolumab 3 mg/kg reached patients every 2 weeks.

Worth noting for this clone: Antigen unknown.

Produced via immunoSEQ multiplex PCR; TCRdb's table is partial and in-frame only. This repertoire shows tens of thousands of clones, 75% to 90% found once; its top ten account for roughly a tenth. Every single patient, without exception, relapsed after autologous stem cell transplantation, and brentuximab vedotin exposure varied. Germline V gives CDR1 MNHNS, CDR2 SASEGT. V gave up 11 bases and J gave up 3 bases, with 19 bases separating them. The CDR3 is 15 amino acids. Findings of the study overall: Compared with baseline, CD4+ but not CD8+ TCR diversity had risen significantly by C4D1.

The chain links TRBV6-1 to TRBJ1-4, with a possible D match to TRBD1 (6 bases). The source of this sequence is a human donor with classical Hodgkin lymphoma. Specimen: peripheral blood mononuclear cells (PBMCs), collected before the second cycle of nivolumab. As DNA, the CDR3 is TGTGCCGCAAGGTTGTGGGGGGCGGCTAATGAAAAACTGTTTTTT. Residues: CAARLWGAANEKLFF.